The following is a T cell receptor (beta chain) sequence with its context. The CDR3 has 15 amino acids. V gave up 5 bases and J gave up 1 base, with 12 bases separating them. Germline V gene data show CDR1 as SGHTA and CDR2 as FQGNSA. The assay was immunoSEQ multiplex PCR, and TCRdb's table has in-frame clones only and misses some. The top ten clones hold around 1.8% of a sample with around 720,000 clones, more than 70% of them seen once. These data are taken from a study of shared clonotypes between healthy human individuals. The specimen was memory CD4+ T cells sorted from blood. Subset in this sample: CD45RA-negative fraction. The source is a woman younger than 45 in good health. The genes are TRBV7-2 and TRBJ1-5; no reliable D call. The CDR3 here is CASSGDALSNQPQHF. The CDR3 DNA reads TGTGCCAGCAGCGGAGACGCATTGAGCAATCAGCCCCAGCATTTT.